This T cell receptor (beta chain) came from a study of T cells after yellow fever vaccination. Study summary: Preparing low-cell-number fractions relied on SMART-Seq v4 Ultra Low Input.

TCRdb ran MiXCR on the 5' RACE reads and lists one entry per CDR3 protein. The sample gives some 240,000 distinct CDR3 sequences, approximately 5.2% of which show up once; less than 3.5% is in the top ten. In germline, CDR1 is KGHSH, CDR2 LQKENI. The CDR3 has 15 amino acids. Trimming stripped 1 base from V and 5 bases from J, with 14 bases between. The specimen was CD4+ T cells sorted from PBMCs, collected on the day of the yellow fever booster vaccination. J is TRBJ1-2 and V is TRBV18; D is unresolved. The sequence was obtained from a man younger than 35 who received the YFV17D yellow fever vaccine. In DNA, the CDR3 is TGTGCCAGCTCACCACAGAACCCCGGGCGGTATGGCTACACCTTC. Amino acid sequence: CASSPQNPGRYGYTF.